Listed here are 10 T cell receptor beta chains from one sample, sequenced in a study of blood T cell repertoires in COVID-19 (dated by TCRdb to about 2020). Library generation was performed with the immunoSEQ multiplex PCR assay. This immuneACCESS table, as held by TCRdb, lists in-frame sequences with V and J called but not all clones. Of the missing ones, under half trace to an unresolved V gene in checked studies; the others have no known cause. This sample comprises under 250,000 clones, just under 85% of them detected only once. The ten biggest clones cover 5.5% to 8% of the sample. The material sequenced was peripheral blood. These receptors came from a woman aged 60-70 years with active or convalescent COVID-19.

V and J are TRBV5-1 and TRBJ2-1, with 8 bases matching TRBD2. The CDR3 runs to 16 residues. Germline-derived CDR1 and CDR2 are SGHRS and YFSETQ. After removal of 1 base from V and 5 bases from J, the junction contained 8 bases not matched to a gene. CDR3 coding DNA: TGCGCCAGCAGCTTGATCGGAGCGGGGGAGCACAATGAGCAGTTCTTC. Translated: CASSLIGAGEHNEQFF.

The CDR3 sequence: CASSPHRDRQNSPLHF. The CDR3 region has the DNA TGTGCCAGCAGCCCACATCGGGACAGACAAAATTCACCCCTCCACTTT. The chain uses TRBV14 and TRBJ1-6; 7 bases agree with TRBD1. The length of the CDR3 is 16 residues. The V and J ends lost 4 bases and 7 bases, in that order; junction bases with no gene match: 10. Germline CDR1 reads SGHDN; CDR2 reads FVKESK.

The V call is TRBV6-5, the J call TRBJ1-3; the D gene is possibly TRBD1 (5 bases). V was clipped by 6 bases and J by 0 bases, with 12 bases between them. Germline-derived CDR1 and CDR2 are MNHEY and SVGAGI. The CDR3 runs to 15 residues. CDR3 in DNA: TGTGCCAGCAGGGGACGGGGGATCTCTGGAAACACCATATATTTT. Translated: CASRGRGISGNTIYF.

The gene calls are TRBV12-3 or TRBV12-4 and TRBJ1-4; D is ambiguous. V lost 6 bases, J lost 0 bases, and 5 bases lay in between. The CDR3 spans 13 residues. The CDR3 bases are TGTGCCAGCAGAGCAACAACTAATGAAAAACTGTTTTTT. Encoded protein: CASRATTNEKLFF.

The rearrangement uses TRBV24-1 and TRBJ2-3; 8 bases agree with TRBD1. The CDR3 covers 15 residues. V shed 5 bases, J shed 2 bases, and the junction held 5 bases outside the gene matches. Germline V lookup: CDR1 KGHDR, CDR2 SFDVKD. The CDR3 DNA is TGTGCCACCAGTGGGAACAGGGGGTCCACAGATACGCAGTATTTT. This sequence encodes CATSGNRGSTDTQYF.

The chain is built from TRBV7-9 and TRBJ2-1; perhaps TRBD1 as D (5 bases). The CDR3 length is 15 residues. Per germline, CDR1 SEHNR and CDR2 FQNEAQ (reference sequence). V shed 5 bases and J shed 8 bases, with 19 bases lying between them. The CDR3, as DNA: TGTGCCAGCAGCCCCACTCCCCGTAGGGGCGATGAGCAGTTCTTC. Residues: CASSPTPRRGDEQFF.

The CDR3 sequence is CASSRSGGEYEQYF. The CDR3 DNA is TGTGCCAGCAGCCGCTCGGGAGGGGAGTACGAGCAGTACTTC. This chain uses TRBV3-1 (or the pseudogene TRBV3-2) with TRBJ2-7; 8 bases fit TRBD2. The junction had 6 bases not matched to a gene; V was cut back by 4 bases and J by 4 bases. Germline V lookup: CDR1 LGHDT, CDR2 YNNKEL (reference sequence). The CDR3 loop spans 14 amino acids.

The J gene is TRBJ2-1, the V gene TRBV5-4, with 9 bases fitting TRBD1. Trimming removed 3 bases from V and 4 bases from J; junction bases left unmatched: 5. Germline loops: CDR1 SGHNT, CDR2 YYREEE (reference sequence). This CDR3 comprises 15 residues. CDR3 amino acids: CASSSRDREYNEQFF. In DNA form, the CDR3 reads TGTGCCAGCAGCTCCCGGGACAGGGAATACAATGAGCAGTTCTTC.

CDR3 protein: CASSLQQNYGYTF. The CDR3, as DNA: TGTGCCAGCAGCTTACAACAGAACTATGGCTACACCTTC. V is TRBV7-9 and J is TRBJ1-2, with D uncertain. CDR1 is SEHNR and CDR2 is FQNEAQ in the germline V gene (reference sequence). This CDR3 comprises 13 residues. Trimming left V 2 bases short and J 2 bases short, with 6 bases between.

V is TRBV5-5 and J is TRBJ2-3; 7 bases line up with TRBD1. The CDR3 runs to 15 residues. Germline CDR1 reads SGHKS; CDR2 reads YYEKEE (reference sequence). J lost 2 bases, V lost 2 bases, and 5 bases had no gene match. CDR3 region: CASSFDRAYTDTQYF. CDR3 DNA: TGTGCCAGCAGCTTCGACAGGGCATACACAGATACGCAGTATTTT.